The subject of this entry is one TCR beta chain. The data originate from a study of shared clonotypes between healthy human individuals. Sequenced by immunoSEQ multiplex PCR; TCRdb stores in-frame clones only, minus some. This sample has some 630,000 clones, with 90% to 97% found just once. Naive-designated CD8 cells lacked CD45RO, were positively enriched for CCR7, and omitted terminally differentiated effector memory CD45RA+ cells. Germline CDR1 and CDR2: MNHEY and SMNVEV (reference sequence). V trimming: 0 bases; J trimming: 3 bases; junction bases outside the gene matches: 2. The CDR3 extends over 15 amino acids.

The receptor was derived from a woman in her thirties in good health. The sample was naive CD8+ T cells sorted from blood. V gene TRBV27 combines with J gene TRBJ2-7, with 10 bases fitting TRBD2. The CDR3 nucleotides are TGTGCCAGCAGTTTATCACTAGCGGGGCGCTACGAGCAGTACTTC. Translated, it gives CASSLSLAGRYEQYF.